These 5 T cell receptor beta chains share one sample of origin, sequenced in a study of T cell responses to AZD1222 COVID-19 vaccine. TCRdb's copy holds only in-frame clones and misses some; the assay was immunoSEQ multiplex PCR. The sample records about 69,000 clones, around four fifths being singletons. Sequenced here: peripheral blood, sampled 28 days after the second AZD1222 dose. The receptors come from an adult who received the AZD1222 COVID-19 vaccine.

In this sample, this clone turned up a few times. This sequence joins TRBV10-1 and TRBJ2-1, with no clear D. Germline CDR1 reads WNHNN; CDR2 reads SYGVQD (reference sequence). V was shortened by 3 bases and J by 13 bases, with 10 bases between the two germline ends. The CDR3 contains 11 residues. The DNA of the CDR3 is TGCGCCAGCAGTGATAGCCAGATACAGTTCTTC. Translation gives CASSDSQIQFF.

CDR3 amino acids: CASSLSPGTGELFF. CDR3 DNA sequence: TGTGCCAGCAGCCTTAGTCCGGGGACCGGGGAGCTGTTTTTT. The V call is TRBV5-4, the J call TRBJ2-2; tentatively, D is TRBD2 (5 bases). The CDR3 is 14 amino acids. Trimming pared 4 bases from V and 5 bases from J, leaving 12 bases between. The germline gives CDR1 SGHNT, CDR2 YYREEE (reference sequence). The whole variable domain, remainder taken from reference TRBV5-4 and TRBJ2-2, is ETGVTQSPTHLIKTRGQQVTLRCSSQSGHNTVSWYQQALGQGPQFIFQYYREEENGRGNFPPRFSGLQFPNYSSELNVNALELDDSALYLCASSLSPGTGELFFGEGSRLTVL.

This chain connects TRBV5-1 to TRBJ2-1, with unresolved D. There are 14 residues in the CDR3. Trimming stripped 4 bases from V and 7 bases from J, with 15 bases between. The germline CDR1 and CDR2 sequences are SGHRS and YFSETQ. The CDR3 DNA sequence: TGCGCCAGCAGCGAAAGCCAGGTTACGAATGAGCAGTTCTTC. Residues: CASSESQVTNEQFF.

This sequence joins TRBV12-5 and TRBJ1-1; TRBD1 matches 7 bases. The CDR3 runs 14 residues. J gave up 4 bases and V 5 bases, and 7 bases lay outside the gene matches. From germline, CDR1 is LGHNT and CDR2 FRNRAP. DNA for the CDR3: TGTGCTAGTGGTCCCAGGGGGACGGCCACTGAAGCTTTCTTT. Protein product: CASGPRGTATEAFF.

The chain uses TRBV7-2 and TRBJ2-5; D remains unclear. CDR1 SGHTA and CDR2 FQGNSA come from the germline V gene. The CDR3 consists of 11 residues. V lost 4 bases and J 5 bases, leaving 5 bases between the germline ends. The CDR3 sequence: CASSSKETQYF. DNA for the CDR3: TGTGCCAGCAGCTCTAAGGAGACCCAGTACTTC.